Following are 30 T cell receptor beta chains from one sample sequenced in a study of blood T cell repertoires in COVID-19 (TCRdb year 2020). Library prep was done by the immunoSEQ multiplex PCR assay. The table comes from immuneACCESS by way of TCRdb, which keeps in-frame sequences with V and J called. Part of the clones is missing from these tables; in studies checked, under half for an unresolved V gene and the rest for unknown reasons. For this sample the table gives over 200,000 clones, of which approximately 80% were detected only once. The top ten hold approximately 1.8% of the sample. The sequencing input was PBMCs or T cells enriched from blood (not recorded which). The receptors shown here come from a man aged 60-69 years who had recovered from COVID-19.

This chain links TRBV6-6 with TRBJ2-7; possibly TRBD1 for D (6 bases). Germline values: CDR1 MNHNY, CDR2 SVGAGI (reference sequence). Trimming shortened V by 0 bases and J by 4 bases, and 10 bases separated the two germline ends. The CDR3 covers 14 residues. This CDR3 reads CASSYSDRLYEQYF. DNA of the CDR3: TGTGCCAGCAGTTACTCGGACAGACTTTACGAGCAGTACTTC.

This clone was observed a few times. The rearrangement uses TRBV11-3 and TRBJ1-6; no definite D call. The CDR3 runs 16 residues. V gave up 1 base and J gave up 7 bases, with 14 bases separating them. Germline CDR1 and CDR2: SGHNT and YENEEA. CDR3 in DNA: TGTGCCAGCAGCTTAGGCGTCCTAAGCCCGAATTCACCCCTCCACTTT. Translation gives CASSLGVLSPNSPLHF.

The rearrangement joins TRBV6-1 to TRBJ1-4, with D perhaps TRBD1 (6 bases). The CDR3 extends over 15 amino acids. Trimming took off 1 base at V and 6 bases at J, with 12 bases between the two ends. Germline lookup yields CDR1 MNHNS and CDR2 SASEGT. CDR3 residues: CASSEGNRADEKLFF. DNA of the CDR3: TGTGCCAGCAGTGAAGGGAACAGGGCTGATGAAAAACTGTTTTTT.

V gene TRBV6-2 or TRBV6-3 combines with J gene TRBJ1-2; 10 bases fit TRBD1. The CDR3 has 17 residues. The germline CDR1 and CDR2 sequences are MNHEY and SVGEGT. V dropped 5 bases and J dropped 3; count of bases not matched to a gene: 12. CDR3 coding DNA: TGTGCCAGCAGTCTCACCCGGACAGGGGGTATGGACTATGGCTACACCTTC. Its translation is CASSLTRTGGMDYGYTF.

This chain joins TRBV3-1 (or the pseudogene TRBV3-2) and TRBJ2-1, with 9 positions matching TRBD2. The CDR3 has 20 residues. V lost 0 bases to trimming and J lost 7 bases; unmatched junction nucleotides: 19. Germline V CDR1 and CDR2: LGHDT, YNNKEL (reference sequence). The CDR3 DNA sequence: TGTGCCAGCAGCCAAGACCAGACCCCACCGTGGCGGGGGGGCTCGAATGAGCAGTTCTTC. It yields the protein CASSQDQTPPWRGGSNEQFF.

The chain employs TRBV19 and TRBJ2-1; D is unresolved. The CDR3 totals 13 residues. Trimming pared 1 base from V and 5 bases from J, leaving 6 bases between. Germline CDR1 and CDR2: LNHDA and SQIVND (reference sequence). The CDR3 is CASSIGQNNEQFF. In DNA, the CDR3 is TGTGCCAGTAGTATAGGGCAGAACAATGAGCAGTTCTTC.

Notes on this clone: The sample contains more than one DNA sequence encoding this CDR3. The V gene is TRBV20-1, the J gene TRBJ2-5; D unclear. Germline CDR1 DFQATT, CDR2 SNEGSKA (reference sequence). V was pared by 1 base and J by 5 bases, with 5 bases between. The CDR3 covers 11 residues. The CDR3 sequence: CSARGGETQYF. The CDR3 bases are TGCAGTGCTAGAGGCGGCGAGACCCAGTACTTC.

This clone has just one count. The chain has TRBV6-5 and TRBJ1-4; D call uncertain. V was shortened by 1 base and J by 5 bases, with 5 bases between the two germline ends. This CDR3 is 13 amino acids long. Per the germline V gene, CDR1 is MNHEY and CDR2 is SVGAGI. CDR3 protein: CASSYLKNEKLFF. DNA of the CDR3: TGTGCCAGCAGTTACTTAAAAAATGAAAAACTGTTTTTT.

This chain joins TRBV30 and TRBJ1-3; D may be TRBD1 (6 bases). CDR1 and CDR2 from the germline V gene are GTSNPN and SVGIG (reference sequence). CDR3 length equals 14 residues. The V end was cut by 3 bases, the J end by 3 bases, with 12 bases between. The DNA of the CDR3 is TGTGCCTGGAGCAATGGGGGCAGTGGAAACACCATATATTTT. It specifies CAWSNGGSGNTIYF.

The rearrangement joins TRBV3-1 (or the pseudogene TRBV3-2) to TRBJ1-6; D is unclear. The V gene lost 4 bases and the J gene lost 9 bases, with 13 bases spanning the gap. Germline V gene lookup returns CDR1 LGHDT and CDR2 YNNKEL (reference sequence). The CDR3 covers 14 residues. In DNA, the CDR3 is TGTGCCAGCAGCCTCCGGGATTCTAGTTCACCCCTCCACTTT. Its protein is CASSLRDSSSPLHF.

The rearrangement links TRBV5-5 to TRBJ1-4; 12 positions match TRBD1. Germline V gives CDR1 SGHKS, CDR2 YYEKEE (reference sequence). This CDR3 contains 18 residues. The V gene end was trimmed by 3 bases and the J gene end by 0 bases; junction bases not matched to a gene: 6. Written as DNA, the CDR3 is TGTGCCAGCAGCTGGGGGGACAGGGGGCCCGCAACTAATGAAAAACTGTTTTTT. Its translation is CASSWGDRGPATNEKLFF.

This rearrangement joins TRBV14 to TRBJ1-3; D is ambiguous. Germline-derived CDR1 and CDR2 are SGHDN and FVKESK. Deletions cut 4 bases from V and 4 bases from J, with 11 bases between. This CDR3 has 14 residues. The CDR3 region has the DNA TGTGCCAGCAGCCTATCGGGATCGGGAAACACCATATATTTT. Protein: CASSLSGSGNTIYF.

The chain joins TRBV4-3 to TRBJ1-4; D is uncertain. The CDR3 extends over 13 amino acids. Looked up from germline, CDR1 is LGHNA and CDR2 is YSLEER. V lost 0 bases, J lost 6 bases, and 5 bases lay in between. CDR3: CASSQDLYEKLFF. CDR3 coding DNA: TGCGCCAGCAGCCAAGATCTATATGAAAAACTGTTTTTT.

The chain uses TRBV29-1 and TRBJ1-1, with a weak D call TRBD1 (6 bases). Trimming removed 3 bases from V and 5 bases from J, with 10 bases in between. The CDR3 contains 12 residues. Germline CDR1 is SQVTM and CDR2 is ANQGSEA. CDR3: CSVDRGETEAFF. CDR3 sequence (DNA): TGCAGCGTTGACAGGGGAGAGACTGAAGCTTTCTTT.

The table lists this clone with many counts. The chain employs TRBV7-8 and TRBJ1-2, with no clear D. The V end lost 1 base, the J end lost 5 bases, and 8 bases lay between the germline ends. Germline lookup yields CDR1 SGHVS and CDR2 FQNEAQ. The CDR3 has 13 amino acids. CDR3 DNA sequence: TGTGCCAGCAGCTTAGTTCCTCGTTATGGCTACACCTTC. Its protein is CASSLVPRYGYTF.

The chain recombines TRBV12-5 with TRBJ1-5, with D perhaps matching TRBD1 (6 bases). The V end was cut by 5 bases, the J end by 1 base, with 9 bases between. Germline assignment: CDR1 LGHNT and CDR2 FRNRAP. The CDR3 loop spans 14 amino acids. CDR3 DNA: TGTGCTAGTGGTCCGGGACAAAGCAATCAGCCCCAGCATTTT. Translated, it gives CASGPGQSNQPQHF.

The V call is TRBV15, the J call TRBJ2-3; TRBD2 matches 16 bases. From germline, CDR1 is LNHNV and CDR2 YYDKDF (reference sequence). The CDR3 length is 17 residues. V lost 5 bases, J lost 6 bases, and 8 bases stayed unmatched. The CDR3 protein is CATSWGLAGGTRDTQYF. DNA of the CDR3: TGTGCCACCAGCTGGGGACTAGCGGGGGGGACTAGGGATACGCAGTATTTT.

The chain uses TRBV6-5 and TRBJ2-7; weak D call: TRBD1 (6 bases). Germline CDR1 MNHEY, CDR2 SVGAGI. This CDR3 is 14 amino acids long. Trimming left V 6 bases short and J 0 bases short, with 12 bases between. CDR3 residues: CASRQTGSSYEQYF. CDR3 DNA: TGTGCCAGCAGACAGACAGGAAGCTCCTACGAGCAGTACTTC.

Here the CDR3 reads CASSFRGSDEQFF. As DNA, the CDR3 is TGTGCCAGTAGTTTTCGGGGGTCGGATGAGCAGTTCTTC. The chain carries TRBV19 and TRBJ2-1, with a tentative D call TRBD2 (6 bases). CDR3 size: 13 residues. V lost 5 bases to trimming and J lost 8 bases, with 13 bases between them. The germline CDR1 and CDR2 sequences are LNHDA and SQIVND (reference sequence).

The chain couples TRBV20-1 to TRBJ1-3, with no clear D. V was cut by 3 bases and J by 5 bases, with 8 bases left in between. The CDR3 is made up of 12 amino acids. Germline V lookup: CDR1 DFQATT, CDR2 SNEGSKA (reference sequence). The CDR3 sequence: CSASGGRNTIYF. The DNA for the CDR3 is TGCAGTGCTAGTGGAGGGAGAAACACCATATATTTT.

V and J are TRBV19 and TRBJ1-5; possibly TRBD1 for D (5 bases). Germline V gene data show CDR1 as LNHDA and CDR2 as SQIVND (reference sequence). Trimming shortened V by 3 bases and J by 5 bases, and 11 bases separated the two germline ends. The CDR3 is 14 amino acids. CDR3 in amino acids: CASSMIGGDQPQHF. The CDR3 DNA reads TGTGCCAGTAGTATGATTGGGGGGGATCAGCCCCAGCATTTT.

The rearrangement uses TRBV5-1 and TRBJ1-2, with a possible D match to TRBD1 (6 bases). Germline-derived CDR1 and CDR2 are SGHRS and YFSETQ. CDR3 length: 14 amino acids. Trimming took 4 bases from V and 3 from J, leaving 13 bases between them. The CDR3 region is CASSPPGADYGYTF. In DNA, the CDR3 is TGCGCCAGCAGCCCTCCAGGGGCTGACTATGGCTACACCTTC. The full variable domain, its missing parts supplied by reference TRBV5-1 and TRBJ1-2, is KAGVTQTPRYLIKTRGQQVTLSCSPISGHRSVSWYQQTPGQGLQFLFEYFSETQRNKGNFPGRFSGRQFSNSRSEMNVSTLELGDSALYLCASSPPGADYGYTFGSGTRLTVV.

This clone was recorded a few times. The CDR3 loop is CASSLDRNYGYTF. As DNA, the CDR3 is TGTGCCAGCAGCTTGGACAGGAACTATGGCTACACCTTC. The rearrangement uses TRBV5-4 and TRBJ1-2; maybe TRBD1 (5 bases). V was pared by 0 bases and J by 2 bases, with 5 bases between. Germline loops: CDR1 SGHNT, CDR2 YYREEE (reference sequence). CDR3 length: 13 residues. The variable domain in full, with the rest retrieved from reference TRBV5-4 and TRBJ1-2, is ETGVTQSPTHLIKTRGQQVTLRCSSQSGHNTVSWYQQALGQGPQFIFQYYREEENGRGNFPPRFSGLQFPNYSSELNVNALELDDSALYLCASSLDRNYGYTFGSGTRLTVV.

This clone was found a few times. CDR3 DNA sequence: TGCAGCGTTGAAGACCCCCTTCGGCAGGGTGCCACCTACGAGCAGTACTTC. This codes for CSVEDPLRQGATYEQYF. J is TRBJ2-7 and V is TRBV29-1; tentatively, D is TRBD1 (5 bases). The CDR3 spans 17 residues. Trimming took 0 bases from V and 2 from J, leaving 20 bases between them. Germline V CDR1 and CDR2: SQVTM, ANQGSEA.

This chain joins TRBV5-6 and TRBJ1-3; D gene uncertain. The CDR3 contains 16 residues. V lost 4 bases and J lost 2, with 16 bases in between. Germline assignment: CDR1 SGHDT and CDR2 YYEEEE. The CDR3 spells CASSPRGGRTGNTIYF. In DNA form, the CDR3 reads TGTGCCAGCAGCCCCCGCGGAGGTCGGACTGGAAACACCATATATTTT.

This clone was recorded many times. The J gene is TRBJ1-3, the V gene TRBV4-3; no clear D. Germline V gene data show CDR1 as LGHNA and CDR2 as YSLEER. CDR3 length: 15 amino acids. V lost 2 bases and J 2 bases, leaving 10 bases between the germline ends. CDR3: CASSQIEKTGNTIYF. The CDR3 DNA follows: TGCGCCAGCAGCCAAATCGAGAAGACTGGAAACACCATATATTTT.

This sequence joins TRBV7-8 and TRBJ2-3; 8 bases are shared with TRBD1. Trimming at V came to 5 bases and at J to 7 bases, leaving 8 bases not matched to a gene. Germline V CDR1 and CDR2: SGHVS, FQNEAQ. CDR3 length: 14 amino acids. This chain's CDR3 is CASSIRGLENTQYF. The CDR3 bases are TGTGCCAGCAGCATCAGGGGGCTGGAGAATACGCAGTATTTT.

The chain employs TRBV4-3 and TRBJ1-2; D is unresolved. Germline V CDR1 and CDR2: LGHNA, YSLEER. The CDR3 runs to 15 residues. V lost 0 bases and J lost 4, with 12 bases in between. The CDR3 is CASSQDPGIFYGYTF. CDR3 coding DNA: TGCGCCAGCAGCCAAGATCCGGGTATTTTCTATGGCTACACCTTC.

In its sample, this clone was seen a few times. The chain couples TRBV10-3 to TRBJ1-1; 7 bases map to TRBD1. The CDR3 totals 12 residues. From germline, CDR1 is ENHRY and CDR2 SYGVKD. The ends lost 6 bases at V and 7 bases at J; junction bases unmatched: 5. The CDR3 here is CAIRLQGSEAFF. DNA for the CDR3: TGTGCCATCAGGCTACAGGGGAGTGAAGCTTTCTTT.

V usage is TRBV2 and J usage is TRBJ1-2, with D possibly being TRBD1 (6 bases). The V end lost 10 bases, the J end lost 4 bases, and 13 bases lay between the germline ends. Germline CDR1 reads SNHLY; CDR2 reads FYNNEI. The CDR3 has 12 residues. This CDR3 is CATQGVGYGYTF. CDR3 in DNA: TGTGCCACACAGGGTGTAGGCTATGGCTACACCTTC.